These T cell receptor beta chains were read from a single sample in a study of T-cell reconstitution after alpha-beta-depleted transplantation in children. TCRdb reprocessed the PCR reads with MiXCR, giving one entry per CDR3 protein. The sample holds 65,000 to 85,000 distinct CDR3 sequences, around 9.9% seen once. This specimen was PBMCs, taken before TCRalphabeta/CD19-depleted stem cell transplant. These receptors were obtained from a boy between 10 and 17 years old with acute myeloid leukemia, due to receive a stem cell transplant. The CDR3 runs from the conserved cysteine through the conserved F or W. Fields, in order: clone size, J gene, V gene, CDR3 length, CDR3 protein. Only part of the rows carry a size: once, few, many, or a class if the clone is expanded.

clone size: many
J gene: TRBJ2-3
V gene: TRBV4-3
CDR3 length: 16
CDR3 protein: CASSPALAAYTDTQYF

clone size: many
J gene: TRBJ2-5
V gene: TRBV7-2
CDR3 length: 16
CDR3 protein: CASSPDQGYIQETQYF

clone size: many
J gene: TRBJ1-1
V gene: TRBV5-1
CDR3 length: 16
CDR3 protein: CASSVTGTGGYTEAFF

clone size: many
J gene: TRBJ2-3
V gene: TRBV7-3
CDR3 length: 16
CDR3 protein: CASSFSGSGSGDTQYF

clone size: .
J gene: TRBJ2-3
V gene: TRBV18
CDR3 length: 14
CDR3 protein: CASSQAGATDTQYF

clone size: many
J gene: TRBJ2-3
V gene: TRBV7-6
CDR3 length: 20
CDR3 protein: CASSLVGGGASSTRTDTQYF

clone size: many
J gene: TRBJ1-3
V gene: TRBV7-9
CDR3 length: 16
CDR3 protein: CASSLDMTSSGNTIYF

clone size: many
J gene: TRBJ2-5
V gene: TRBV29-1
CDR3 length: 13
CDR3 protein: CSVATVMQETQYF

clone size: many
J gene: TRBJ2-3
V gene: TRBV12-3/TRBV12-4
CDR3 length: 16
CDR3 protein: CASSFFGGRRVDTQYF

clone size: .
J gene: TRBJ1-5
V gene: TRBV2
CDR3 length: 13
CDR3 protein: CASSHDGNQPQHF

clone size: .
J gene: TRBJ2-3
V gene: TRBV4-3
CDR3 length: 16
CDR3 protein: CASSPRLAGASDTQYF

clone size: many
J gene: TRBJ2-3
V gene: TRBV5-1
CDR3 length: 16
CDR3 protein: CASTRGGAIGTDTQYF

clone size: many
J gene: TRBJ2-5
V gene: TRBV12-3/TRBV12-4
CDR3 length: 15
CDR3 protein: CASSLLFSGQETQYF

clone size: many
J gene: TRBJ2-1
V gene: TRBV29-1
CDR3 length: 13
CDR3 protein: CSVLNRRDGEQFF

clone size: many
J gene: TRBJ1-6
V gene: TRBV10-2
CDR3 length: 18
CDR3 protein: CASSDLTGDYTDNSPLHF

clone size: many
J gene: TRBJ1-1
V gene: TRBV12-3/TRBV12-4
CDR3 length: 15
CDR3 protein: CASSPRGQLNTEAFF

clone size: many
J gene: TRBJ2-7
V gene: TRBV5-1
CDR3 length: 14
CDR3 protein: CASALPGSSYEQYF

clone size: .
J gene: TRBJ2-1
V gene: TRBV7-2
CDR3 length: 16
CDR3 protein: CASSLARAGGYNEQFF

clone size: .
J gene: TRBJ2-7
V gene: TRBV20-1
CDR3 length: 12
CDR3 protein: CSARFIDREQYF

clone size: many
J gene: TRBJ2-2
V gene: TRBV12-3/TRBV12-4
CDR3 length: 19
CDR3 protein: CASSLAALLGRGDTGELFF

clone size: many
J gene: TRBJ2-5
V gene: TRBV5-1
CDR3 length: 17
CDR3 protein: CASSLGPTSGYQETQYF

clone size: many
J gene: TRBJ2-3
V gene: TRBV24-1
CDR3 length: 16
CDR3 protein: CATSDSLDRATDTQYF

clone size: many
J gene: TRBJ2-3
V gene: TRBV7-6
CDR3 length: 16
CDR3 protein: CASSLGASKFTDTQYF

clone size: many
J gene: TRBJ2-2
V gene: TRBV4-3
CDR3 length: 18
CDR3 protein: CASSQDRVGRFLSGELFF

clone size: many
J gene: TRBJ2-3
V gene: TRBV14
CDR3 length: 13
CDR3 protein: CASSPDFTDTQYF

clone size: many
J gene: TRBJ2-2
V gene: TRBV4-3
CDR3 length: 12
CDR3 protein: CASSRGTGELFF

clone size: .
J gene: TRBJ1-2
V gene: TRBV6-5
CDR3 length: 12
CDR3 protein: CATLEGAYGYTF

clone size: many
J gene: TRBJ2-2
V gene: TRBV5-1
CDR3 length: 14
CDR3 protein: CASSNIGEAGELFF

clone size: many
J gene: TRBJ2-1
V gene: TRBV6-5
CDR3 length: 13
CDR3 protein: CASSYWLAGEQFF

clone size: many
J gene: TRBJ1-3
V gene: TRBV7-9
CDR3 length: 14
CDR3 protein: CASSLLRGGNTIYF

clone size: many
J gene: TRBJ1-5
V gene: TRBV25-1
CDR3 length: 14
CDR3 protein: CASSLETRCKPQHF

clone size: .
J gene: TRBJ1-1
V gene: TRBV19
CDR3 length: 15
CDR3 protein: CASSILGALGTEAFF

clone size: many
J gene: TRBJ2-6
V gene: TRBV4-2
CDR3 length: 15
CDR3 protein: CASSQAVSGANVLTF

clone size: many
J gene: TRBJ2-1
V gene: TRBV5-1
CDR3 length: 16
CDR3 protein: CASSDLTGRSYNEQFF

clone size: many
J gene: TRBJ2-3
V gene: TRBV20-1
CDR3 length: 14
CDR3 protein: CSATPGGMSHTQYF

clone size: many
J gene: TRBJ2-3
V gene: TRBV20-1
CDR3 length: 13
CDR3 protein: CSARLSSTDTQYF

clone size: many
J gene: TRBJ2-2
V gene: TRBV10-3
CDR3 length: 15
CDR3 protein: CAIKPGTGDTGELFF

clone size: many
J gene: TRBJ2-3
V gene: TRBV4-2
CDR3 length: 17
CDR3 protein: CASSQEPSGRAADTQYF